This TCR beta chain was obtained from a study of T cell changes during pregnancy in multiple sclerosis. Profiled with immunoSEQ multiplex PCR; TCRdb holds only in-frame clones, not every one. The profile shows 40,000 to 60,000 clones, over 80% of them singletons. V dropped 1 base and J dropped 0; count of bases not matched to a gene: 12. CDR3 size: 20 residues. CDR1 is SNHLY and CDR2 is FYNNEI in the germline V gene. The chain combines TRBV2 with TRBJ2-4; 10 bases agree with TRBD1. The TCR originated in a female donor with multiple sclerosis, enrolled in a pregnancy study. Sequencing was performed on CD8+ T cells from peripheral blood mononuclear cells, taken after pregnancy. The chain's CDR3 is CASSEGDRGVWVLAKNIQYF. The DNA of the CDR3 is TGTGCCAGCAGTGAAGGGGACAGGGGTGTTTGGGTTTTAGCCAAAAACATTCAGTACTTC.